The clone carrying this T cell receptor beta chain was found a few times. Antigen: not known. The CDR3 contains 14 residues. V trimming: 5 bases; J trimming: 1 base; junction bases outside the gene matches: 3. The V gene's germline CDR1 is SEHNR and CDR2 FQNEAQ (reference sequence). The data stem from a study of T-cell memory formation after mild COVID-19. Overall study: Largely, TCR clusters stayed within a single donor. Findings and caveats of the study: A second wave expanding day 15 to 37 was CD4+-biased; contracting clones were balanced. CM and EM subsets held most contracting CD4+ clones; EMRA held CD8+ ones.

TCRdb re-called the 5' RACE reads with MiXCR, one entry per CDR3 protein. The sample includes about 560,000 distinct CDR3 sequences, 17% of them seen just once. Sequencing was done on a sample of PBMCs or a T cell subset sorted from them (not recorded which). This chain joins TRBV7-9 and TRBJ2-3, with 7 positions matching TRBD1. This clonotype was sampled from an adult woman who had mild COVID-19 (a few samples of this study predate the infection). Cell type and time point are not known. CDR3 nucleotides: TGTGCCAGCAGCGCCGGACAGGGCACAGATACGCAGTATTTT. This sequence encodes CASSAGQGTDTQYF.